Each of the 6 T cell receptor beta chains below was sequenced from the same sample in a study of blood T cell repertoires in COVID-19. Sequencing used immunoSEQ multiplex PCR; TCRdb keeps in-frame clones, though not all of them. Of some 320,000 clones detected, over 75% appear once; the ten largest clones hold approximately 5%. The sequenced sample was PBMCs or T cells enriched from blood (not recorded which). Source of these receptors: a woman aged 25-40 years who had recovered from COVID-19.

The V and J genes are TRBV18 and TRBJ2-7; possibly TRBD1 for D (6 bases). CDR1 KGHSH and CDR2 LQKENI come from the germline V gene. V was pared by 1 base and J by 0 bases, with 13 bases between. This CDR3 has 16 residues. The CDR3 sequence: CASSPRGQQLSYEQYF. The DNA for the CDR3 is TGTGCCAGCTCACCACGGGGGCAACAGCTCTCCTACGAGCAGTACTTC.

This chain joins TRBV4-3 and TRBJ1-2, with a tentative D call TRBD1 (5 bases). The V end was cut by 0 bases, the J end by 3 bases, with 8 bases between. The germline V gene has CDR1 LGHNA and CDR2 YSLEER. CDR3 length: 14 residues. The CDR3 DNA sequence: TGCGCCAGCAGCCAAGAGCGGACACACTATGGCTACACCTTC. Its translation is CASSQERTHYGYTF.

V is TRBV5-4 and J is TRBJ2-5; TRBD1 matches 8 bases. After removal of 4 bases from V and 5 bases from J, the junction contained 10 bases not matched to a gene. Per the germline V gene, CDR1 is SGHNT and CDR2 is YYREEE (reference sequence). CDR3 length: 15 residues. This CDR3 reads CASSPGQGNRETQYF. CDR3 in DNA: TGTGCCAGCAGCCCCGGACAGGGCAATAGGGAGACCCAGTACTTC.

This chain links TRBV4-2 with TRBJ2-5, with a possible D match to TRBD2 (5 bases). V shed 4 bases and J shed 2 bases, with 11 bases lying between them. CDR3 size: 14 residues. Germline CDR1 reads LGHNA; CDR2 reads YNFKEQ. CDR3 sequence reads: CASSPAEGQETQYF. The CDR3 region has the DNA TGTGCCAGCAGCCCCGCCGAGGGTCAAGAGACCCAGTACTTC.

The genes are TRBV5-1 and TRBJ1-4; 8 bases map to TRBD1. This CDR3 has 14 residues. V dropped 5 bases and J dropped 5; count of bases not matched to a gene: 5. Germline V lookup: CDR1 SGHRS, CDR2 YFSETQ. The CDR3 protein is CASSRDRRNEKLFF. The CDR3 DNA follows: TGCGCCAGCAGTCGGGACAGGAGAAATGAAAAACTGTTTTTT.

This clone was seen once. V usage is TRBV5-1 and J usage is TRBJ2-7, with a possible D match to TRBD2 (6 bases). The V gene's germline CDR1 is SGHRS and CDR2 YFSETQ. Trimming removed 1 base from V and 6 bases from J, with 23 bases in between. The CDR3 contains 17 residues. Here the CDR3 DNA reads TGCGCCAGCAGCTTGTCTTATAGTTCGGGGGTATCTATCGAGCAGTACTTC. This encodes CASSLSYSSGVSIEQYF.